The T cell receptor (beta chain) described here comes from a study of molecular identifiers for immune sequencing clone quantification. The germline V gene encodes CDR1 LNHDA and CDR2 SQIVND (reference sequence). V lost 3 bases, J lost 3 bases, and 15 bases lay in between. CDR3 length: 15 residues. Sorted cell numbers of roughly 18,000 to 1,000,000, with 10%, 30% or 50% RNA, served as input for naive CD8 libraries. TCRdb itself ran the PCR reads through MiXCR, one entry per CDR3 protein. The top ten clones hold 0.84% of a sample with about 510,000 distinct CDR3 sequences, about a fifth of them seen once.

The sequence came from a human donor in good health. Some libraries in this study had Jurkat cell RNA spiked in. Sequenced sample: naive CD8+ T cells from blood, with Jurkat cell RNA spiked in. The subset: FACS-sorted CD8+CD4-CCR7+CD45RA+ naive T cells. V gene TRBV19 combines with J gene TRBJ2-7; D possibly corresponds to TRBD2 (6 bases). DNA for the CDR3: TGTGCCAGTAGTATCGCTCAGGGAGGACGCTACGAGCAGTACTTC. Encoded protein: CASSIAQGGRYEQYF.